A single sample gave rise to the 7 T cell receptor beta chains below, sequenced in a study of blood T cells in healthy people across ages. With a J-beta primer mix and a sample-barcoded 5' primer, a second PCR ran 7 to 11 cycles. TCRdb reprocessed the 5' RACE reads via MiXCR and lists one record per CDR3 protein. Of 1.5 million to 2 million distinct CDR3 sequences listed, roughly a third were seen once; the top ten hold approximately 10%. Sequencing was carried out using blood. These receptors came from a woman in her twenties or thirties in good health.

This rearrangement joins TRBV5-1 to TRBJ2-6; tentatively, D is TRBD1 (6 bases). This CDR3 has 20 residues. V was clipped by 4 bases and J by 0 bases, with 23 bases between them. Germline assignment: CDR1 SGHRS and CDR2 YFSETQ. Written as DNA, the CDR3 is TGCGCCAGCAGCGCGGTTCCTTCAAGGGACAAGAACTCTGGGGCCAACGTCCTGACTTTC. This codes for CASSAVPSRDKNSGANVLTF.

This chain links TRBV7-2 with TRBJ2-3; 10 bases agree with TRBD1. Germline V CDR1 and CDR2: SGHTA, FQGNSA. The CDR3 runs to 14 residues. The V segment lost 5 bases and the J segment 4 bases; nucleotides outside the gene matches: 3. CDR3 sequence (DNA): TGTGCCAGCAGCATGACAGGGGGCGCAGATACGCAGTATTTT. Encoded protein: CASSMTGGADTQYF. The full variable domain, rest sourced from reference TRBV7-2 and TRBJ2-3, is GAGVSQSPSNKVTEKGKDVELRCDPISGHTALYWYRQSLGQGLEFLIYFQGNSAPDKSGLPSDRFSAERTGGSVSTLTIQRTQQEDSAVYLCASSMTGGADTQYFGPGTRLTVL.

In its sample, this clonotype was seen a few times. Here the CDR3 reads CASSLNRLRIKHRDTQYF. The CDR3 nucleotides read TGTGCCAGCAGCTTAAACCGTCTCCGGATAAAACACAGAGATACGCAGTATTTT. The rearrangement uses TRBV7-7 and TRBJ2-3, with unresolved D. The V and J ends lost 2 bases and 5 bases respectively, with 23 bases between them. The CDR3 totals 18 residues. Germline CDR1 reads SSHAT; CDR2 reads FNYEAQ (reference sequence).

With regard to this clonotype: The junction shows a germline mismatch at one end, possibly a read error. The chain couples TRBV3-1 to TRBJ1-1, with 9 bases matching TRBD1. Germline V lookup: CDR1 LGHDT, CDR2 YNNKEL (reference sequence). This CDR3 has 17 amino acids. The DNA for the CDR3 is TGTGCCAGCGGCCAAGATCGGACAGGGGTGAAGAACACTGAAGCTTTCTTT. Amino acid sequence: CASGQDRTGVKNTEAFF.

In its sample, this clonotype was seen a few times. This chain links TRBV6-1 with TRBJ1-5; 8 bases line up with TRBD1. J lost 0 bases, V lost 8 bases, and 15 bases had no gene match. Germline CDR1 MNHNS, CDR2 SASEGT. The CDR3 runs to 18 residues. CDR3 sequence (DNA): TGTGCCAGCGCTCCCGGGACAGGAACTTTTGATAGCAATCAGCCCCAGCATTTT. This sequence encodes CASAPGTGTFDSNQPQHF.

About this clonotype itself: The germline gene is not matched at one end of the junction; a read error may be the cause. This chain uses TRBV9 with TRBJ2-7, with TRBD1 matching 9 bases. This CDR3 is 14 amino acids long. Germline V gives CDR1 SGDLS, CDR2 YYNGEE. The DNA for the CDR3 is TGTGCCAGCAGCCCGACAGGGGGACACTACGAGCGGTACTTC. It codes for CASSPTGGHYERYF. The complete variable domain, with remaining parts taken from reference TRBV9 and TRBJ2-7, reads DSGVTQTPKHLITATGQRVTLRCSPRSGDLSVYWYQQSLDQGLQFLIQYYNGEERAKGNILERFSAQQFPDLHSELNLSSLELGDSALYFCASSPTGGHYERYFGPGTRLTVT.

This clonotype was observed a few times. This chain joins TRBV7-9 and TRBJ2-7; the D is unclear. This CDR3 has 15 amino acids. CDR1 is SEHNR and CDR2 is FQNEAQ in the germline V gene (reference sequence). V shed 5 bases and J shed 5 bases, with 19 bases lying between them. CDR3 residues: CASSPPGRFGDEQYF. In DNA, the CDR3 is TGTGCCAGCAGCCCCCCGGGTAGGTTTGGCGACGAGCAGTACTTC.